The rows below give T cell receptor beta chains drawn from one sample of a study of shared clonotypes between healthy human individuals. Assay: immunoSEQ multiplex PCR; the TCRdb copy retains only in-frame clones and omits some. The table has around 2.5 million clones, more than 85% seen once. Sequenced material: naive CD4+ T cells from PBMCs. The receptors were gathered from a man aged 18 to 29 in good health. Some clones in this sample may be carry-over from other donors' samples. The CDR3 runs from the conserved cysteine through the conserved F or W. Each record gives: CDR3 DNA, CDR3 protein, V gene, D gene, clone size, J gene. The D gene is left open where the match is weak. Size is omitted from some rows. Given values are once, few, many or a class for expanded clones.

CDR3nt: TGCGCCAGCAGCTTGCGTCTGAAAACAGATACGCAGTATTTT
CDR3aa: CASSLRLKTDTQYF
v_gene: TRBV5-1
d_gene: -
abundance: -
j_gene: TRBJ2-3

CDR3nt: TGTGCCAGCAGTTATTTAGGAGGAAAACTGTTTTTT
CDR3aa: CASSYLGGKLFF
v_gene: TRBV6-5
d_gene: -
abundance: -
j_gene: TRBJ1-4

CDR3nt: TGCAGCGTAGCGGGACTTTACTCCTACGAGCAGTACTTC
CDR3aa: CSVAGLYSYEQYF
v_gene: TRBV29-1
d_gene: TRBD2
abundance: -
j_gene: TRBJ2-7

CDR3nt: TGTGCCAGCAGTTTACCAAGGACAGGAGGGGCTGAAGCTTTCTTT
CDR3aa: CASSLPRTGGAEAFF
v_gene: TRBV28
d_gene: TRBD1
abundance: -
j_gene: TRBJ1-1

CDR3nt: TGCGCCAGCAGCGGACAGGGTTCAGCTGAGACCCAGTACTTC
CDR3aa: CASSGQGSAETQYF
v_gene: TRBV5-1
d_gene: TRBD1
abundance: -
j_gene: TRBJ2-5

CDR3nt: TGTGCTAGTGGTCCCGGAGATACGCAGTATTTT
CDR3aa: CASGPGDTQYF
v_gene: TRBV12-5
d_gene: -
abundance: -
j_gene: TRBJ2-3

CDR3nt: TGTGCCAGCAGCTTAGAGAGGACACTTTTGAGGGAGCAGTACTTC
CDR3aa: CASSLERTLLREQYF
v_gene: TRBV7-8
d_gene: -
abundance: -
j_gene: TRBJ2-7

CDR3nt: TGTGCCAGCAGTGGGGGGACTAGCGGGAGCTCCTACAATGAGCAGTTCTTC
CDR3aa: CASSGGTSGSSYNEQFF
v_gene: TRBV27
d_gene: TRBD2
abundance: -
j_gene: TRBJ2-1

CDR3nt: TGCGCCAGCAGGGGGAACAAATGGACGGAGATTGGGGGCACTGAAGCTTTCTTT
CDR3aa: CASRGNKWTEIGGTEAFF
v_gene: TRBV23-1
d_gene: -
abundance: -
j_gene: TRBJ1-1

CDR3nt: TGTGCCAGCAGCTTGAGGGCGGCTTATAATGAAAAACTGTTTTTT
CDR3aa: CASSLRAAYNEKLFF
v_gene: TRBV5-4
d_gene: -
abundance: -
j_gene: TRBJ1-4

CDR3nt: TGTGCCATCAGTGAGTCTGGTGGTGAGCAGTACTTC
CDR3aa: CAISESGGEQYF
v_gene: TRBV10-3
d_gene: -
abundance: -
j_gene: TRBJ2-7

CDR3nt: TGTGCCAGCAGCCGCACACTAGCCCCAACCGGGGAGCTGTTTTTT
CDR3aa: CASSRTLAPTGELFF
v_gene: TRBV7-3
d_gene: -
abundance: -
j_gene: TRBJ2-2

CDR3nt: TGCAGCTCCTCCGCGTCTAACTATGGCTACACCTTC
CDR3aa: CSSSASNYGYTF
v_gene: TRBV29-1
d_gene: -
abundance: -
j_gene: TRBJ1-2

CDR3nt: TGCGCCAGCAGCTTGGTGGCAGGGACACCCGAGCAGTACTTC
CDR3aa: CASSLVAGTPEQYF
v_gene: TRBV5-1
d_gene: -
abundance: once
j_gene: TRBJ2-7

CDR3nt: TGTGCCAGCAGTGAGACTAGCGCGCAAGAGACCCAGTACTTC
CDR3aa: CASSETSAQETQYF
v_gene: TRBV2
d_gene: TRBD2
abundance: -
j_gene: TRBJ2-5

CDR3nt: TGTGCCAGCAGCTACAGGGGCCCACACTACGAGCAGTACTTC
CDR3aa: CASSYRGPHYEQYF
v_gene: TRBV5-6
d_gene: TRBD1
abundance: once
j_gene: TRBJ2-7

CDR3nt: TGTGCCTGGAAGTCGGCAGGCATGAACACTGAAGCTTTCTTT
CDR3aa: CAWKSAGMNTEAFF
v_gene: TRBV30
d_gene: -
abundance: few
j_gene: TRBJ1-1

CDR3nt: TGTGCCAGCAGCTTTCGGGACAGGGCAGAGACCCAGTACTTC
CDR3aa: CASSFRDRAETQYF
v_gene: TRBV5-6
d_gene: TRBD1
abundance: -
j_gene: TRBJ2-5

CDR3nt: TGCAGTGCAGGGGGACGGGGGGCGCAGTATTTT
CDR3aa: CSAGGRGAQYF
v_gene: TRBV20-1
d_gene: -
abundance: -
j_gene: TRBJ2-3

CDR3nt: TGTGCCAGTAGTATAGATTGGACACTCTCCGGGGAGCTGTTTTTT
CDR3aa: CASSIDWTLSGELFF
v_gene: TRBV19
d_gene: -
abundance: -
j_gene: TRBJ2-2

CDR3nt: TGTGCCACCAGCAGTAGCGGAGTACCCTACGAGCAGTACTTC
CDR3aa: CATSSSGVPYEQYF
v_gene: TRBV15
d_gene: -
abundance: -
j_gene: TRBJ2-7

CDR3nt: TGTGCCAGTAGCGCACAGGGAAGCACTGAAGCTTTCTTT
CDR3aa: CASSAQGSTEAFF
v_gene: TRBV19
d_gene: -
abundance: -
j_gene: TRBJ1-1

CDR3nt: TGTGCCAGCAGTGAATGGCAGGGCATTGCTGAAGCTTTCTTT
CDR3aa: CASSEWQGIAEAFF
v_gene: TRBV6-1
d_gene: -
abundance: -
j_gene: TRBJ1-1

CDR3nt: TGCGCCAGCAGCGTTACCACAGGCGAGGGGGAAAAACTGTTTTTT
CDR3aa: CASSVTTGEGEKLFF
v_gene: TRBV5-1
d_gene: -
abundance: -
j_gene: TRBJ1-4

CDR3nt: TGTGCCAGCTCACCACGGGGGTTCGGGACAGTGAACACTGAAGCTTTCTTT
CDR3aa: CASSPRGFGTVNTEAFF
v_gene: TRBV18
d_gene: TRBD1
abundance: -
j_gene: TRBJ1-1

CDR3nt: TGTGCCAGTAGTATGGCTAGCGGGAGATGGAACATTCAGTACTTC
CDR3aa: CASSMASGRWNIQYF
v_gene: TRBV19
d_gene: TRBD2
abundance: -
j_gene: TRBJ2-4

CDR3nt: TGCGCCAGCAGCTTACCAGGGGAGCTGTTTTTT
CDR3aa: CASSLPGELFF
v_gene: TRBV5-1
d_gene: -
abundance: -
j_gene: TRBJ2-2

CDR3nt: TGTGCCAGCTCACAAGGGGTGGGCACTGAAGCTTTCTTT
CDR3aa: CASSQGVGTEAFF
v_gene: TRBV6-5
d_gene: -
abundance: -
j_gene: TRBJ1-1

CDR3nt: TGTGCCAGCAGGGGAGGGGGCACAGATACGCAGTATTTT
CDR3aa: CASRGGGTDTQYF
v_gene: TRBV2
d_gene: TRBD2
abundance: -
j_gene: TRBJ2-3

CDR3nt: TGTGCCAGCAGCTTGAACAATCAGCCCCAGCATTTT
CDR3aa: CASSLNNQPQHF
v_gene: TRBV5-6
d_gene: -
abundance: -
j_gene: TRBJ1-5

CDR3nt: TGTGCCAGTAGTACCCTCATGGACCTCAATGGGGGCCAAGAGACCCAGTACTTC
CDR3aa: CASSTLMDLNGGQETQYF
v_gene: TRBV19
d_gene: -
abundance: once
j_gene: TRBJ2-5

CDR3nt: TGTGCCAGCAGTTCACCGGGACAGGGGTTATCTCACGGTGGCTACACCTTC
CDR3aa: CASSSPGQGLSHGGYTF
v_gene: TRBV28
d_gene: TRBD1
abundance: -
j_gene: TRBJ1-2

CDR3nt: TGTGCCAGCAGCCCTCAGACTAGCGGGAGGGGCCCGGAGACCCAGTACTTC
CDR3aa: CASSPQTSGRGPETQYF
v_gene: TRBV7-2
d_gene: TRBD2
abundance: -
j_gene: TRBJ2-5

CDR3nt: TGCAGTGCTAGAGATGGACCGACGGACACCTTC
CDR3aa: CSARDGPTDTF
v_gene: TRBV20-1
d_gene: -
abundance: -
j_gene: TRBJ1-2

CDR3nt: TGCAGCGTTTCCCCCCCAGGGGGAGATACGCAGTATTTT
CDR3aa: CSVSPPGGDTQYF
v_gene: TRBV29-1
d_gene: TRBD1
abundance: -
j_gene: TRBJ2-3

CDR3nt: TGTGCCAGCAGCCCAACCGGGACACCCAACTATGGCTACACCTTC
CDR3aa: CASSPTGTPNYGYTF
v_gene: TRBV6-1
d_gene: -
abundance: -
j_gene: TRBJ1-2

CDR3nt: TGTGCCAGCAGTTCGGGGGAACTGGGGGGGACTGAAGCTTTCTTT
CDR3aa: CASSSGELGGTEAFF
v_gene: TRBV27
d_gene: -
abundance: few
j_gene: TRBJ1-1

CDR3nt: TGTGCCAGCAGTGCCAGCGTGGACGGACGAAATGAAAAACTGTTTTTT
CDR3aa: CASSASVDGRNEKLFF
v_gene: TRBV6-1
d_gene: -
abundance: -
j_gene: TRBJ1-4

CDR3nt: TGTGCCAGCAGCAAAAGGGGGTGGGCCGATCAAGAGACCCAGTACTTC
CDR3aa: CASSKRGWADQETQYF
v_gene: TRBV21-1
d_gene: -
abundance: -
j_gene: TRBJ2-5

CDR3nt: TGTGCCAGCAGCCAACTGGACCGAGGACGGCCCACAGATACGCAGTATTTT
CDR3aa: CASSQLDRGRPTDTQYF
v_gene: TRBV14
d_gene: -
abundance: -
j_gene: TRBJ2-3

CDR3nt: TGTGCCAGCAGCGTCTCCTCATTGAACACTGAAGCTTTCTTT
CDR3aa: CASSVSSLNTEAFF
v_gene: TRBV9
d_gene: -
abundance: -
j_gene: TRBJ1-1

CDR3nt: TGTGCCAGTTCCATTTTGGACGAGCAGTACTTC
CDR3aa: CASSILDEQYF
v_gene: TRBV19
d_gene: -
abundance: -
j_gene: TRBJ2-7

CDR3nt: TGTGCCAGTAGTTCAAATGGACAGGGTAAGAGGGCTTTCTTT
CDR3aa: CASSSNGQGKRAFF
v_gene: TRBV19
d_gene: TRBD1
abundance: -
j_gene: TRBJ1-1

CDR3nt: TGTGCTAGTGGTTTGGTACTGTCGGGAGAAGCTCCTGAGCAGTTCTTC
CDR3aa: CASGLVLSGEAPEQFF
v_gene: TRBV12-5
d_gene: -
abundance: -
j_gene: TRBJ2-1

CDR3nt: TGCGCCAGCAGCTTGGGACAGGGATTCTACAATGAGCAGTTCTTC
CDR3aa: CASSLGQGFYNEQFF
v_gene: TRBV5-1
d_gene: TRBD1
abundance: -
j_gene: TRBJ2-1

CDR3nt: TGTGCCAGCAGCGTAGACCCAGGGGGGAGCTCCTACGAGCAGTACTTC
CDR3aa: CASSVDPGGSSYEQYF
v_gene: TRBV9
d_gene: -
abundance: -
j_gene: TRBJ2-7

CDR3nt: TGTGCCAGCAGTTTATCGGCCGGGGCTTTTAACTATGGCTACACCTTC
CDR3aa: CASSLSAGAFNYGYTF
v_gene: TRBV28
d_gene: -
abundance: -
j_gene: TRBJ1-2

CDR3nt: TGTGCCAGCAGCGCAGAGGGGGAGGCCCACGCGGCGCAGTACTTC
CDR3aa: CASSAEGEAHAAQYF
v_gene: TRBV9
d_gene: -
abundance: -
j_gene: TRBJ2-7

CDR3nt: TGCGCCAGCAGCTTGGACGGTCGGAACACTGAAGCTTTCTTT
CDR3aa: CASSLDGRNTEAFF
v_gene: TRBV5-1
d_gene: -
abundance: once
j_gene: TRBJ1-1

CDR3nt: TGTGCCAGCAGTTTATCCGGTTTTGGACAGGACCTTCACCGGACCTACTCTGGGGCCAACGTCCTGACTTTC
CDR3aa: CASSLSGFGQDLHRTYSGANVLTF
v_gene: TRBV27
d_gene: TRBD1
abundance: -
j_gene: TRBJ2-6